This is a list of T cell receptor beta chains from one sample in a study of human T cells and chemical hapten exposure. A single record per CDR3 protein comes from TCRdb applying MiXCR to the RACE reads. The sample has 300,000 to 450,000 distinct CDR3 sequences; approximately 5.1% are singletons. Sequenced here: whole blood, sampled in connection with sensitization to the hapten diphenylcyclopropenone (DPC). All receptors come from a woman between 45 and 65 years old with alopecia areata. Some clones in this sample may be carry-over from other donors' samples. Both conserved end residues are part of each CDR3. D genes are given only for firm matches. Size is stated for part of the rows, as once, few or many counts, or as a class when the clone is expanded.

>TRBD2|TRBJ2-1|TRBV7-3|few
CASSLSLAASYNEQFF
TGTGCCAGCAGCTTGTCACTAGCGGCCTCCTACAATGAGCAGTTCTTC
>.|TRBJ1-3|TRBV30|many
CAWSVKGSSGNTIYF
TGTGCCTGGAGTGTAAAGGGGAGCTCTGGAAACACCATATATTTT
>.|TRBJ2-7|TRBV9|.
CASSVGPDLSEQYF
TGTGCCAGCAGCGTAGGTCCGGACCTCTCCGAGCAGTACTTC
>.|TRBJ2-1|TRBV2|.
CASNPGAGSEQFF
TGTGCCAGCAATCCGGGGGCGGGGAGTGAGCAGTTCTTC
>.|TRBJ1-1|TRBV12-3/TRBV12-4|few
CASSLDAANTEAFF
TGTGCCAGCAGTTTAGACGCAGCGAACACTGAAGCTTTCTTT
>TRBD1|TRBJ1-6|TRBV5-1|.
CASSYYTTGTDSPLHF
TGCGCCAGCAGCTACTATACGACAGGGACTGATTCACCCCTCCACTTT
>.|TRBJ1-4|TRBV28|many
CASKQGPESVEKLFF
TGTGCCAGCAAACAGGGCCCTGAAAGTGTTGAAAAACTGTTTTTT
>TRBD2|TRBJ2-7|TRBV10-3|many
CAISSGRGDTYEQYF
TGTGCCATCAGCTCCGGGAGGGGCGATACCTACGAGCAGTACTTC
>.|TRBJ1-2|TRBV12-3/TRBV12-4|.
CASSSPVGQGEGYGYTF
TGTGCCAGCAGTTCCCCGGTCGGGCAGGGTGAGGGCTATGGCTACACCTTC
>TRBD1|TRBJ1-2|TRBV29-1|many
CSADRDRANYGYTF
TGCAGCGCCGACCGGGACAGGGCTAACTATGGCTACACCTTC
>.|TRBJ1-5|TRBV27|many
CASSLTGGHQPQHF
TGTGCCAGCAGTTTGACGGGGGGGCATCAGCCCCAGCATTTT
>.|TRBJ2-1|TRBV11-1|many
CASSPGYRNEQFF
TGTGCCAGCAGCCCCGGTTACCGAAATGAGCAGTTCTTC
>.|TRBJ2-7|TRBV27|many
CASSLSSRRLYF
TGTGCCAGCAGTTTATCGAGCAGGCGCCTGTACTTC
>.|TRBJ2-7|TRBV27|many
CASSLGLVPIGEQYF
TGTGCCAGCAGTTTAGGGCTAGTCCCCATTGGCGAGCAGTACTTC
>.|TRBJ2-6|TRBV5-1|.
CASSLDHLRVPSGANVLTF
TGCGCCAGCAGCTTGGACCACTTGCGGGTCCCCTCTGGGGCCAACGTCCTGACTTTC
>TRBD2|TRBJ2-1|TRBV4-1|many
CASSPGLATHEQFF
TGCGCCAGCAGCCCAGGACTAGCAACCCATGAGCAGTTCTTC
>.|TRBJ2-3|TRBV7-2|many
CASSYRDISSTDTQYF
TGTGCCAGCAGCTACCGGGACATCTCTAGCACAGATACGCAGTATTTT
>.|TRBJ2-7|TRBV2|.
CARTGPTYEQYF
TGTGCCAGGACCGGGCCCACCTACGAGCAGTACTTC
>.|TRBJ2-1|TRBV14|many
CASSQEASRGEQFF
TGTGCCAGCAGCCAAGAGGCTAGTCGCGGTGAGCAGTTCTTC
>TRBD2|TRBJ2-3|TRBV24-1|.
CATSDSLAGGSDTQYF
TGTGCCACCAGTGATTCGCTAGCGGGGGGGTCAGATACGCAGTATTTT
>.|TRBJ1-1|TRBV3-1|.
CASSLSDRRNTEAFF
TGTGCCAGCAGCCTCTCAGATCGGAGGAACACTGAAGCTTTCTTT
>.|TRBJ1-5|TRBV5-4|.
CASSPQPDSPSKSQHF
TGTGCCAGCAGCCCACAACCTGACAGCCCTAGTAAGTCCCAGCATTTT
>.|TRBJ2-7|TRBV27|few
CASRAIGGEQYF
TGTGCCAGCAGGGCGATAGGGGGCGAGCAGTACTTC
>.|TRBJ1-1|TRBV27|.
CASSLYQDGAEAFF
TGTGCCAGCAGTTTATACCAGGACGGCGCTGAAGCTTTCTTT
>.|TRBJ1-5|TRBV5-1|many
CASSLEGLSNQPQHF
TGCGCCAGCAGCTTGGAAGGGTTGAGCAATCAGCCCCAGCATTTT
>.|TRBJ1-5|TRBV18|many
CASSPDGNQPQHF
TGTGCCAGCTCACCAGACGGCAATCAGCCCCAGCATTTT
>.|TRBJ2-7|TRBV20-1|many
CSARGAELPYEQYF
TGCAGTGCGCGGGGAGCGGAGCTCCCCTACGAGCAGTACTTC
>.|TRBJ2-7|TRBV7-2|many
CASSLPGPYEQYF
TGTGCCAGCAGCTTACCGGGCCCCTACGAGCAGTACTTC
>.|TRBJ2-2|TRBV30|.
CAWSVKGPGELFF
TGTGCCTGGAGTGTAAAAGGTCCCGGGGAGCTGTTTTTT
>TRBD1|TRBJ1-4|TRBV2|many
CASSEGRQGQLFF
TGTGCCAGCAGTGAAGGTCGACAGGGCCAACTGTTTTTT
>.|TRBJ2-2|TRBV6-5|few
CATEVRGSGELFF
TGTGCCACCGAAGTCCGAGGTTCCGGGGAGCTGTTTTTT
>.|TRBJ2-1|TRBV20-1|many
CSADSGADNEQFF
TGCAGTGCTGACTCAGGGGCTGACAATGAGCAGTTCTTC
>.|TRBJ1-1|TRBV29-1|many
CSVGAMNTEAFF
TGCAGCGTCGGGGCCATGAACACTGAAGCTTTCTTT
>.|TRBJ1-6|TRBV9|.
CASSEEDNSPLHF
TGTGCCAGCAGCGAGGAGGATAATTCACCCCTCCACTTT
>TRBD1|TRBJ2-5|TRBV5-1|many
CASSTGQQETQYF
TGCGCCAGCAGCACGGGACAGCAAGAGACCCAGTACTTC
>TRBD1|TRBJ2-7|TRBV9|.
CASSVGGRTGGSGNEQYF
TGTGCCAGCAGCGTAGGGGGTAGGACAGGCGGGTCCGGGAACGAGCAGTACTTC
>.|TRBJ2-4|TRBV7-9|many
CASSSTRAKNIQYF
TGTGCCAGCAGCTCCACTAGAGCCAAAAACATTCAGTACTTC
>TRBD1|TRBJ2-1|TRBV20-1|many
CSASPLGQGDNEQFF
TGCAGTGCTAGCCCCCTCGGACAGGGGGACAATGAGCAGTTCTTC
>.|TRBJ1-1|TRBV12-3/TRBV12-4|many
CASSSLGRLNTEAFF
TGTGCCAGCAGTTCCCTGGGACGGCTGAACACTGAAGCTTTCTTT
>.|TRBJ1-1|TRBV2|few
CATPGAAATEAFF
TGTGCCACCCCTGGGGCCGCTGCCACTGAAGCTTTCTTT
>.|TRBJ2-3|TRBV2|few
CASSDQTYTDTQYF
TGTGCCAGCAGTGACCAAACTTACACAGATACGCAGTATTTT
>.|TRBJ2-5|TRBV6-6|few
CASSYAGEQETQYF
TGTGCCAGCAGTTACGCCGGGGAGCAAGAGACCCAGTACTTC
>TRBD1|TRBJ2-3|TRBV28|.
CASSLGQGEVTQYF
TGTGCCAGCAGTTTGGGACAGGGGGAGGTTACGCAGTATTTT
>TRBD1|TRBJ1-5|TRBV6-5|.
CASSYRSGGNQPQHF
TGTGCCAGCAGTTACCGATCAGGGGGGAATCAGCCCCAGCATTTT
>TRBD2|TRBJ2-7|TRBV18|few
CASSPLDGRGHEQYF
TGTGCCAGCTCACCCCTCGACGGGAGGGGACACGAGCAGTACTTC
>.|TRBJ2-6|TRBV6-2/TRBV6-3|few
CASSYGTRLSGANVLTF
TGTGCCAGCAGTTATGGGACTCGACTATCTGGGGCCAACGTCCTGACTTTC
>.|TRBJ2-1|TRBV11-2|few
CASSLESINEQFF
TGTGCCAGCAGCTTAGAATCCATCAATGAGCAGTTCTTC
>.|TRBJ1-6|TRBV6-2/TRBV6-3|.
CASIRAADGSPLHF
TGTGCCAGCATTCGCGCTGCCGACGGTTCACCCCTCCACTTT
>.|TRBJ2-3|TRBV20-1|few
CSASGTLDTQYF
TGCAGTGCTAGTGGGACTCTAGATACGCAGTATTTT
>TRBD1|TRBJ2-1|TRBV27|many
CASSTLGGRDGEQFF
TGTGCCAGCAGCACCTTAGGGGGCCGAGACGGGGAGCAGTTCTTC
>TRBD1|TRBJ1-2|TRBV6-5|.
CASSARQGAGWQGYTF
TGTGCCAGCAGTGCCCGACAGGGGGCGGGGTGGCAAGGCTACACCTTC
>.|TRBJ1-2|TRBV27|.
CASTARGARGGYTF
TGTGCCAGCACCGCTAGGGGGGCCAGAGGTGGCTACACCTTC